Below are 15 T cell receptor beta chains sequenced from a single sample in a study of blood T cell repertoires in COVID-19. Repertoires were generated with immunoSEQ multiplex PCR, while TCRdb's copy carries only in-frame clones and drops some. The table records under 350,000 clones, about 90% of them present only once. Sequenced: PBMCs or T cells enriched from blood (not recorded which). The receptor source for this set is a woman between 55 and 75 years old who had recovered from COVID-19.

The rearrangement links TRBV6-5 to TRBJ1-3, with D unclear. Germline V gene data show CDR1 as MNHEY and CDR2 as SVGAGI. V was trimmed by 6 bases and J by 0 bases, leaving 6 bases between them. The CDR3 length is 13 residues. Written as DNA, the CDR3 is TGTGCCAGCAGCCGTAGCTCTGGAAACACCATATATTTT. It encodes CASSRSSGNTIYF.

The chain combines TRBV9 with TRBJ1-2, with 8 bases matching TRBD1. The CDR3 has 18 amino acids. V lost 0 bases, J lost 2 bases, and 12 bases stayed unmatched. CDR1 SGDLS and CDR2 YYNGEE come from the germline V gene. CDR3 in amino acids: CASSVAGSRTGPNYGYTF. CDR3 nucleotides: TGTGCCAGCAGCGTAGCTGGCAGTCGGACAGGGCCAAACTATGGCTACACCTTC.

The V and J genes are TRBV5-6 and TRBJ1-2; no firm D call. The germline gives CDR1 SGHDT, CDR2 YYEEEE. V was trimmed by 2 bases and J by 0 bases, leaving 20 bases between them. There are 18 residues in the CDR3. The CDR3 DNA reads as TGTGCCAGCAGCTTATCAGGCACGAAGGCGTCAACTAACTATGGCTACACCTTC. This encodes CASSLSGTKASTNYGYTF.

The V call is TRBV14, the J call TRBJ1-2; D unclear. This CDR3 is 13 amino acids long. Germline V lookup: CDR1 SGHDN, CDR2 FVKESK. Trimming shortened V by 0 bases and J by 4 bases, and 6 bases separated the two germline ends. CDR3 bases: TGTGCCAGCAGCCAAGATGGCAGCTATGGCTACACCTTC. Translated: CASSQDGSYGYTF.

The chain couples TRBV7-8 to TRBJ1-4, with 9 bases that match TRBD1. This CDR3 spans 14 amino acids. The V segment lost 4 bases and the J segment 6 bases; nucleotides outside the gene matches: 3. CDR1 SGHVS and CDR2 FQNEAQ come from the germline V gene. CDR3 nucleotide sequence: TGTGCCAGCAGCTCACAGGGGGCTTATGAAAAACTGTTTTTT. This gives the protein CASSSQGAYEKLFF.

For the CDR3, the DNA is TGTGCCAGCAGCCCCACCCAGCAGGGATGGTATGAAAAACTGTTTTTT. Translation: CASSPTQQGWYEKLFF. This chain uses TRBV7-2 with TRBJ1-4, with D possibly matching TRBD1 (5 bases). The V end lost 5 bases, the J end lost 6 bases, and 19 bases lay between the germline ends. Germline V gene sequence: CDR1 SGHTA, CDR2 FQGNSA. The CDR3 is 16 residues long.

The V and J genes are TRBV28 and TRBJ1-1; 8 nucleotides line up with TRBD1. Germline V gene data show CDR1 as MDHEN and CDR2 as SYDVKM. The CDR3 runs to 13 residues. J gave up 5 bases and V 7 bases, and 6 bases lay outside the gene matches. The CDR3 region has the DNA TGTGCCAGCATTCAGGGGGCGAGAACTGAAGCTTTCTTT. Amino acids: CASIQGARTEAFF.

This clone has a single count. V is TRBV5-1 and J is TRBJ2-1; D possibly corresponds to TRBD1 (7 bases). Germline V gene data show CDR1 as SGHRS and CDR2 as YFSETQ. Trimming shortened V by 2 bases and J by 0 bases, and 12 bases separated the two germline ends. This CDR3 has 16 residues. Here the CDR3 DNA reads TGCGCCAGCAGCTTTGGAGGGGGCAGCTCCTACAATGAGCAGTTCTTC. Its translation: CASSFGGGSSYNEQFF.

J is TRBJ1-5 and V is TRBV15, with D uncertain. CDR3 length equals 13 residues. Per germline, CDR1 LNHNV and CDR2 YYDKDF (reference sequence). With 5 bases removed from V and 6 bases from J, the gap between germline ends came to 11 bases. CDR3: CATSLVGGQPQHF. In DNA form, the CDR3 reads TGTGCCACCAGCTTGGTAGGCGGTCAGCCCCAGCATTTT.

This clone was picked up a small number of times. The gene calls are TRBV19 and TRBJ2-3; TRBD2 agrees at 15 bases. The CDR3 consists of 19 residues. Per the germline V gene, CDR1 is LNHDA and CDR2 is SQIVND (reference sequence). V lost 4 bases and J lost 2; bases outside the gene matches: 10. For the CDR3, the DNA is TGTGCCAGTAGTAGGGGACTAGCGGGGGGCCAGCTCGCCACAGATACGCAGTATTTT. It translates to CASSRGLAGGQLATDTQYF. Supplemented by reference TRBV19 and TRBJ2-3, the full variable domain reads DGGITQSPKYLFRKEGQNVTLSCEQNLNHDAMYWYRQDPGQGLRLIYYSQIVNDFQKGDIAEGYSVSREKKESFPLTVTSAQKNPTAFYLCASSRGLAGGQLATDTQYFGPGTRLTVL.

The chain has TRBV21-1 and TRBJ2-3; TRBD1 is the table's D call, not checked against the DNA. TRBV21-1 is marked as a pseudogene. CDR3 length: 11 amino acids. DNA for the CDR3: TGTGCCAGCACCCCAGGGAATACGCAGTATTTT. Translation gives CASTPGNTQYF.

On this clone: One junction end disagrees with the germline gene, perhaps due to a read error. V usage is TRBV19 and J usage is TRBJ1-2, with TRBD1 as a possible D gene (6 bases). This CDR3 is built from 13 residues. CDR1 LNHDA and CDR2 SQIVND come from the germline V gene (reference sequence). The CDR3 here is CASSIVNRDGYTF. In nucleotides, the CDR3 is TGTGCCAGCAGTATAGTGAACAGGGATGGCTACACCTTC.

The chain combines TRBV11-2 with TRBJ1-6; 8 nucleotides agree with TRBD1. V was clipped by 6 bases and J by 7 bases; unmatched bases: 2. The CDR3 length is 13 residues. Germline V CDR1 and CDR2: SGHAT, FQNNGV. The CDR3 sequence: CASSWTGNSPLHF. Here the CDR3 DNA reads TGTGCCAGCAGTTGGACAGGGAATTCACCCCTCCACTTT.

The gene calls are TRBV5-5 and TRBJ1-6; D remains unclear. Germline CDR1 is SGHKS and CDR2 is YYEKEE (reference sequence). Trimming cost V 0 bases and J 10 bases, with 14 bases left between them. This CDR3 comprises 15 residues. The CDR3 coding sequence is TGTGCCAGCAGCTTGGCCGGTGGTGAACGCTCACCCCTCCACTTT. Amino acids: CASSLAGGERSPLHF.

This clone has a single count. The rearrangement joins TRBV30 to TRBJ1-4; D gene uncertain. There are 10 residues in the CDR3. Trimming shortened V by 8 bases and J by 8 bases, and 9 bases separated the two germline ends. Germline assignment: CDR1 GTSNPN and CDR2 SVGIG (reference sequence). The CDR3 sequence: CARRREKLFF. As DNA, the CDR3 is TGTGCCCGCAGGAGGGAAAAACTGTTTTTT.